The clone carrying this T cell receptor beta chain was seen just once. Positively selected for CCR7, the CD45RO-negative cells used as naive CD8 cells excluded terminally differentiated effector memory CD45RA+ cells. Original processing notes: Filtering of immunoSEQ junctional sequences could not match full-length read filtering. Only in-frame clones appear in the TCRdb table, and some are missing; sequencing was by immunoSEQ multiplex PCR. V, J and clone size are taken as reported in that table, and D and trimming were inferred from the DNA itself. This table holds about 2.2 million clones, about 94% found once. The data stem from a study of shared clonotypes between healthy human individuals. The CDR3 consists of 11 residues. The germline V gene has CDR1 SQVTM and CDR2 ANQGSEA. V was pared by 7 bases and J by 1 base, with 8 bases between.

The sequencing sample was made of naive CD8+ T cells from PBMCs. This clonotype was sampled from a man between 18 and 29 years old in good health. Some clones in this sample may be carry-over from other donors' samples. This chain joins TRBV29-1 and TRBJ2-7; a possible D gene is TRBD2 (5 bases). The DNA of the CDR3 is TGCAGCGCGGGAAAATCCTACGAGCAGTACTTC. This gives the protein CSAGKSYEQYF.